Shown below are 24 T cell receptor beta chains from a single sample sequenced in a study of blood T cell repertoires in COVID-19. The method was immunoSEQ multiplex PCR; TCRdb's version includes in-frame clones alone and lacks a portion of them. This table holds a few hundred thousand clones, roughly 80% found once. Sequencing used peripheral blood. The receptors come from a woman in her late teens or twenties with acute or convalescent COVID-19.

This chain links TRBV6-1 with TRBJ2-6, with D possibly TRBD1 on 7 matching bases. V was pared by 4 bases and J by 4 bases, with 17 bases between. Germline CDR1 is MNHNS and CDR2 is SASEGT. The CDR3 consists of 17 residues. The CDR3 bases are TGTGCCAGCAGTGGCGGGACAGTCTTAATCGGGGCCAACGTCCTGACTTTC. Protein product: CASSGGTVLIGANVLTF.

The genes are TRBV28 and TRBJ1-4, with 8 bases fitting TRBD1. The CDR3 spans 15 residues. The germline CDR1 and CDR2 sequences are MDHEN and SYDVKM. After removal of 6 bases from V and 0 bases from J, the junction contained 3 bases not matched to a gene. As DNA, the CDR3 is TGTGCCAGCAGCGCAGGGGGCGCAACTAATGAAAAACTGTTTTTT. Translation gives CASSAGGATNEKLFF.

The V and J genes are TRBV7-2 and TRBJ1-5; possible D gene TRBD1, 5 bases. Trimming cost V 5 bases and J 9 bases, with 17 bases left between them. The length of the CDR3 is 14 residues. CDR1 is SGHTA, CDR2 FQGNSA, per germline. CDR3 nucleotides: TGTGCCAGCAGCCAATCAACAACAGGTTCGCCCCAGCATTTT. Translation: CASSQSTTGSPQHF.

The J gene is TRBJ2-1, the V gene TRBV6-5, with D perhaps TRBD2 (6 bases). V shed 8 bases and J shed 10 bases, with 18 bases lying between them. Germline V lookup: CDR1 MNHEY, CDR2 SVGAGI. This CDR3 has 13 residues. The CDR3 bases are TGTGCCAGCGGAGGGGTAGTCTTAGAGGAGCAGTTCTTC. Amino acids: CASGGVVLEEQFF.

The V and J genes are TRBV6-6 and TRBJ2-1; 10 bases line up with TRBD1. This CDR3 contains 15 residues. CDR1 and CDR2 (germline): MNHNY, SVGAGI (reference sequence). V lost 6 bases and J lost 4; bases outside the gene matches: 6. CDR3 amino acids: CASRRPGQGYNEQFF. The CDR3 DNA follows: TGTGCCAGCAGGCGGCCGGGACAGGGGTACAATGAGCAGTTCTTC.

The V gene is TRBV30, the J gene TRBJ2-7; a possible D gene is TRBD1 (5 bases). CDR3 size: 11 residues. CDR1 and CDR2 (germline): GTSNPN, SVGIG (reference sequence). V lost 2 bases to trimming and J lost 5 bases, with 7 bases between them. The CDR3 DNA reads as TGTGCCTGGAGTAGGGGCCACGAGCAGTACTTC. Amino acid sequence: CAWSRGHEQYF.

This chain joins TRBV11-3 and TRBJ1-5, with TRBD1 matching over 7 bases. Germline-derived CDR1 and CDR2 are SGHNT and YENEEA. CDR3 length equals 16 residues. Trimming took 5 bases from V and 4 from J; bases not matched to a gene: 11. This CDR3 is CASSESGQVQNQPQHF. The CDR3 DNA sequence: TGTGCCAGCAGCGAGTCTGGACAGGTCCAAAATCAGCCCCAGCATTTT.

This clone was counted once. The CDR3 region is CASSPSMGQFNQPQHF. DNA for the CDR3: TGTGCCAGCAGTCCGTCCATGGGACAGTTCAATCAGCCCCAGCATTTT. This sequence joins TRBV28 and TRBJ1-5; the match to TRBD1 covers 7 bases. V was clipped by 5 bases and J by 3 bases; unmatched bases: 10. CDR3 length equals 16 residues. Germline V gene lookup returns CDR1 MDHEN and CDR2 SYDVKM.

V and J are TRBV27 and TRBJ2-2; the D gene is possibly TRBD2 (5 bases). V lost 5 bases and J 6 bases, leaving 16 bases between the germline ends. CDR1 and CDR2 from the germline V gene are MNHEY and SMNVEV (reference sequence). This CDR3 has 15 amino acids. Written as DNA, the CDR3 is TGTGCCAGCAGTCTTTTCCGGGGTAGTCCCGGGGAGCTGTTTTTT. Its translation is CASSLFRGSPGELFF.

The V and J genes are TRBV3-1 (or the pseudogene TRBV3-2) and TRBJ2-1; TRBD2 might be the D (5 bases). The CDR3 runs to 17 residues. Germline V CDR1 and CDR2: LGHDT, YNNKEL (reference sequence). V lost 4 bases, J lost 4 bases, and 20 bases lay in between. The CDR3 spells CASSPRDRPERYNEQFF. The DNA of the CDR3 is TGTGCCAGCAGCCCCCGGGATAGGCCTGAGCGATACAATGAGCAGTTCTTC.

V gene TRBV6-1 combines with J gene TRBJ2-7; 8 bases align to TRBD2. V was clipped by 4 bases and J by 5 bases; unmatched bases: 13. The CDR3 length is 16 residues. Germline loops: CDR1 MNHNS, CDR2 SASEGT. Here the CDR3 DNA reads TGTGCCAGCAGTGTTCGGGGGGGGGAGGGTGTCCACGAGCAGTACTTC. Residues: CASSVRGGEGVHEQYF.

The chain joins TRBV27 to TRBJ2-7; 10 positions agree with TRBD2. Germline CDR1 reads MNHEY; CDR2 reads SMNVEV (reference sequence). The CDR3 consists of 16 residues. V lost 5 bases and J lost 3; bases outside the gene matches: 10. The chain's CDR3 is CASSPRGAGGVYEQYF. The DNA of the CDR3 is TGTGCCAGCAGTCCCCGCGGAGCGGGAGGGGTCTACGAGCAGTACTTC.

The chain has TRBV3-1 (or the pseudogene TRBV3-2) and TRBJ2-7, with 9 bases identical to TRBD2. V was clipped by 1 base and J by 4 bases; unmatched bases: 11. The CDR3 extends over 17 amino acids. Germline assignment: CDR1 LGHDT and CDR2 YNNKEL (reference sequence). The CDR3 is CASSQAVGGLALYEQYF. The CDR3 coding sequence is TGTGCCAGCAGCCAAGCGGTTGGGGGACTAGCATTATACGAGCAGTACTTC.

This clone came up a few times. This CDR3 is also generated by other DNA sequences in the sample. The chain links TRBV7-2 to TRBJ1-4; tentative D call: TRBD1 (5 bases). CDR3 length: 13 amino acids. V gave up 6 bases and J gave up 5 bases, with 10 bases separating them. Germline CDR1 and CDR2: SGHTA and FQGNSA. The CDR3 nucleotides read TGTGCCAGCAGTCGTCAGGGAAATGAAAAACTGTTTTTT. It specifies CASSRQGNEKLFF.

Comments on this clone: The sample contains more than one DNA sequence encoding this CDR3. CDR3 sequence (DNA): TGTGCCAGCAGCGTATCGGACAGGGGCTACGAGCAGTACTTC. Protein sequence: CASSVSDRGYEQYF. The chain recombines TRBV9 with TRBJ2-7; 9 nucleotides agree with TRBD1. Trimming cost V 1 base and J 3 bases; bases outside gene matches: 2. The CDR3 has 14 residues. Germline V gene lookup returns CDR1 SGDLS and CDR2 YYNGEE.

The chain recombines TRBV9 with TRBJ2-3; 7 nucleotides agree with TRBD2. Germline trimming cut 0 bases from V and 5 bases from J; bases unmatched to any gene: 3. Germline CDR1 is SGDLS and CDR2 is YYNGEE. This CDR3 is built from 14 residues. The CDR3 sequence is CASSVAGRKDTQYF. In DNA form, the CDR3 reads TGTGCCAGCAGCGTAGCCGGGAGGAAAGATACGCAGTATTTT. Using reference TRBV9 and TRBJ2-3 for the parts outside the CDR3, the full variable domain is DSGVTQTPKHLITATGQRVTLRCSPRSGDLSVYWYQQSLDQGLQFLIQYYNGEERAKGNILERFSAQQFPDLHSELNLSSLELGDSALYFCASSVAGRKDTQYFGPGTRLTVL.

The rearrangement joins TRBV10-1 to TRBJ2-7; 9 positions agree with TRBD2. Germline V gives CDR1 WNHNN, CDR2 SYGVQD (reference sequence). With 6 bases clipped from V and 3 bases from J, the junction kept 6 bases outside the gene matches. The CDR3 has 14 residues. In DNA form, the CDR3 reads TGCGCCAGCAGCGAGGGACTAGCAAGCTACGAGCAGTACTTC. Its protein is CASSEGLASYEQYF.

The chain carries TRBV5-1 and TRBJ2-7, with 12 bases identical to TRBD1. CDR1 SGHRS and CDR2 YFSETQ come from the germline V gene. This CDR3 is 14 amino acids long. Germline trimming cut 2 bases from V and 5 bases from J; bases unmatched to any gene: 2. CDR3 residues: CASSFGTGGDEQYF. CDR3 nucleotides: TGCGCCAGCAGCTTCGGGACAGGGGGCGACGAGCAGTACTTC.

This clone has just one count. V gene TRBV7-9 combines with J gene TRBJ2-7, with 8 bases that match TRBD1. The CDR3 runs to 14 residues. J lost 3 bases, V lost 4 bases, and 5 bases had no gene match. Germline V CDR1 and CDR2: SEHNR, FQNEAQ (reference sequence). This chain's CDR3 is CASSSPGGFYEQYF. CDR3 DNA sequence: TGTGCCAGCAGCTCCCCAGGGGGCTTCTACGAGCAGTACTTC.

The rearrangement uses TRBV12-5 and TRBJ1-1; 10 bases line up with TRBD1. Germline lookup yields CDR1 LGHNT and CDR2 FRNRAP. Germline trimming cut 0 bases from V and 6 bases from J; bases unmatched to any gene: 7. This CDR3 has 16 residues. The CDR3 region has the DNA TGTGCTAGTGGTTTGGTAACGGGACAGGGGTTCGCTGAAGCTTTCTTT. Translated, it gives CASGLVTGQGFAEAFF.

The chain joins TRBV6-6 to TRBJ2-2, with D hard to call. Trimming removed 5 bases from V and 1 base from J, with 8 bases in between. Germline V lookup: CDR1 MNHNY, CDR2 SVGAGI (reference sequence). This CDR3 has 14 residues. CDR3 DNA sequence: TGTGCCAGCAGTCCCCGCAGGAACACCGGGGAGCTGTTTTTT. It is translated as CASSPRRNTGELFF.

The V and J genes are TRBV30 and TRBJ1-5; D is uncertain. The CDR3 has 14 residues. V was shortened by 0 bases and J by 4 bases, with 10 bases between the two germline ends. Germline CDR1 reads GTSNPN; CDR2 reads SVGIG (reference sequence). The CDR3, as DNA: TGTGCCTGGAGTGTACTTCCACCAAATCAGCCCCAGCATTTT. This translates into CAWSVLPPNQPQHF.

The V call is TRBV28, the J call TRBJ2-3; TRBD2 matches at 10 bases. This CDR3 comprises 18 residues. The trim removed 2 bases at V and 4 bases at J, leaving 12 bases unmatched. In germline, CDR1 is MDHEN, CDR2 SYDVKM. DNA of the CDR3: TGTGCCAGCAGTTTAGGGCTAGCGGGAGTGTGGGGCCCAGATACGCAGTATTTT. As protein: CASSLGLAGVWGPDTQYF.

The V and J genes are TRBV28 and TRBJ2-3, with 10 nucleotides matching TRBD1. This CDR3 contains 16 residues. Germline CDR1 and CDR2: MDHEN and SYDVKM. Losses at the gene ends were 7 bases for V and 1 base for J; bases not matched to a gene: 8. Written as DNA, the CDR3 is TGTGCCAGCACCTCGATCGGGACAGGGGGCACAGATACGCAGTATTTT. It translates to CASTSIGTGGTDTQYF.